This T cell receptor beta chain was recorded in a study of control samples from healthy donors and cancer patients. Germline CDR1 reads SQVTM; CDR2 reads ANQGSEA. The CDR3 consists of 13 residues. Unmatched junction bases numbered 8, after V lost 6 bases and J lost 6 bases. Data came from immunoSEQ multiplex PCR; TCRdb stores just in-frame clones and leaves some out. The table lists 74,000 or so clones, 70% to 90% of them singletons. The clonotype originates from a man over 45 in good health. The sequenced material came from blood. V and J are TRBV29-1 and TRBJ1-1, with 9 bases fitting TRBD1. The CDR3: CSVPWTGAPEAFF. The CDR3 coding sequence is TGCAGCGTCCCTTGGACAGGGGCACCTGAAGCTTTCTTT.